This is a list of T cell receptor beta chains from one sample in a study of shared clonotypes between healthy human individuals. The assay was immunoSEQ multiplex PCR, and TCRdb's table has in-frame clones only and misses some. The sample holds some 2,000,000 clones, just under 95% seen once. Sequencing input: naive CD8+ T cells sorted from blood. All receptors derive from a man younger than 35 in good health. The CDR3 runs from the conserved cysteine through the conserved F or W. Fields, in order: V gene, clone size, D gene, J gene, CDR3 protein, CDR3 DNA. A D gene is named only where the DNA matches it firmly. Clone size is shown for a subset of rows, as once, few, many or a class of expanded clone.

TRBV5-1,NA,NA,TRBJ2-3,CASSSGEPGDTQYF,TGCGCCAGCAGCTCCGGGGAACCGGGAGATACGCAGTATTTT
TRBV6-1,NA,NA,TRBJ2-1,CATLGLPQFF,TGTGCCACCCTGGGACTCCCGCAGTTCTTC
TRBV27,NA,TRBD2,TRBJ2-7,CASSRTGGLYEQYF,TGTGCCAGCAGTAGGACGGGAGGGCTTTACGAGCAGTACTTC
TRBV27,NA,TRBD1,TRBJ2-1,CASSVLTGAHNEQFF,TGTGCCAGCAGTGTCCTGACAGGGGCCCACAATGAGCAGTTCTTC
TRBV11-2,NA,TRBD1,TRBJ1-6,CASSLDWQGVNSPLHF,TGTGCCAGCAGCTTAGATTGGCAGGGGGTCAATTCACCCCTCCACTTT
TRBV27,NA,TRBD2,TRBJ2-3,CASSHSGGEFADTQYF,TGTGCCAGCAGCCATAGCGGGGGGGAGTTCGCAGATACGCAGTATTTT
TRBV4-1,NA,NA,TRBJ2-3,CASSQEGNRRPSTDTQYF,TGCGCCAGCAGCCAAGAAGGGAACAGGAGACCTAGCACAGATACGCAGTATTTT
TRBV18,NA,NA,TRBJ2-5,CASSRRDQETQYF,TGTGCCAGCTCACGTAGGGACCAAGAGACCCAGTACTTC
TRBV30,NA,NA,TRBJ2-1,CAWSVKGGVIPGNEQFF,TGTGCCTGGAGTGTCAAGGGCGGGGTGATTCCGGGCAATGAGCAGTTCTTC
TRBV18,NA,NA,TRBJ1-1,CASSPQVETEAFF,TGTGCCAGCTCACCTCAAGTCGAAACTGAAGCTTTCTTT
TRBV10-1,NA,NA,TRBJ2-7,CASSERGYKTEQYF,TGCGCCAGCAGTGAGCGAGGATACAAGACCGAGCAGTACTTC
TRBV20-1,once,NA,TRBJ2-5,CSASRQETQYF,TGCAGTGCATCCAGGCAAGAGACCCAGTACTTC
TRBV2,once,NA,TRBJ2-7,CASSLANLIYEQYF,TGTGCCAGCAGTCTGGCCAACCTCATCTACGAGCAGTACTTC
TRBV9,NA,NA,TRBJ1-6,CASSTQTGDSPLHF,TGTGCCAGCAGCACCCAAACAGGTGACTCACCCCTCCACTTT
TRBV4-1,NA,NA,TRBJ2-1,CASRHSLSSTEQFF,TGCGCCAGCCGCCACAGCCTGTCCAGCACAGAGCAGTTCTTC
TRBV10-1,NA,NA,TRBJ2-7,CASSESGYEQYF,TGCGCCAGCAGTGAGTCCGGTTACGAGCAGTACTTC
TRBV5-4,NA,NA,TRBJ1-2,CASSLRQYQAVYGYTF,TGTGCCAGCAGCCTTCGACAGTACCAAGCCGTATATGGCTACACCTTC
TRBV6-1,NA,NA,TRBJ2-7,CAGGGISYEQYF,TGTGCCGGTGGAGGGATCTCCTACGAGCAGTACTTC
TRBV27,NA,NA,TRBJ2-2,CASSSLQGTTGELFF,TGTGCCAGCAGTTCCCTCCAAGGGACCACCGGGGAGCTGTTTTTT
TRBV9,NA,NA,TRBJ1-1,CASSVAGGLNTEAFF,TGTGCCAGCAGCGTAGCTGGGGGACTTAACACTGAAGCTTTCTTT
TRBV4-1,NA,NA,TRBJ2-7,CASSQGASYEQYF,TGCGCCAGCAGCCAGGGGGCTAGCTACGAGCAGTACTTC
TRBV7-2,NA,NA,TRBJ2-5,CASSLDSEETQYF,TGTGCCAGCAGCCTGGACTCCGAAGAGACCCAGTACTTC
TRBV5-6,NA,NA,TRBJ2-5,CASSPGRRALQETQYF,TGTGCCAGCAGCCCCGGACGGCGCGCCCTACAAGAGACCCAGTACTTC
TRBV6-5,NA,NA,TRBJ2-3,CASSYRSTDTQYF,TGTGCCAGCAGTTACAGGAGCACAGATACGCAGTATTTT
TRBV5-6,NA,NA,TRBJ2-7,CASSLWGYEQYF,TGTGCCAGCAGCTTGTGGGGGTACGAGCAGTACTTC
TRBV7-9,NA,NA,TRBJ2-3,CASSLEWTLDTQYF,TGTGCCAGCAGCTTAGAGTGGACTTTAGATACGCAGTATTTT
TRBV11-3,NA,NA,TRBJ2-7,CASSLDRVGYEQYF,TGTGCCAGCAGCTTAGACCGGGTAGGATACGAGCAGTACTTC
TRBV6-5,NA,NA,TRBJ2-1,CASSYRGLNYNEQFF,TGTGCCAGCAGTTACCGAGGATTAAACTACAATGAGCAGTTCTTC
TRBV5-4,NA,NA,TRBJ1-2,CASSFGGIYFDTF,TGTGCCAGCAGCTTCGGGGGAATATATTTTGACACCTTC
TRBV5-4,NA,NA,TRBJ1-1,CASSLELRGEGTNTEAFF,TGTGCCAGCAGCTTGGAGTTAAGAGGGGAGGGGACCAACACTGAAGCTTTCTTT
TRBV6-6,NA,NA,TRBJ2-1,CASSYSQGEGDEQFF,TGTGCCAGCAGTTACTCGCAGGGAGAGGGCGATGAGCAGTTCTTC
TRBV2,once,NA,TRBJ2-3,CASSVPGLGIKGGTDTQYF,TGTGCCAGCAGCGTCCCGGGACTCGGAATTAAGGGGGGCACAGATACGCAGTATTTT
TRBV10-1,NA,TRBD1,TRBJ2-1,CASSGTGQVYNEQFF,TGCGCCAGCAGTGGCACGGGACAGGTCTACAATGAGCAGTTCTTC
TRBV7-8,NA,NA,TRBJ1-1,CASSLFPILDRAMNTEAFF,TGTGCCAGCAGCCTTTTCCCCATATTGGACAGAGCAATGAACACTGAAGCTTTCTTT
TRBV29-1,once,TRBD1,TRBJ1-1,CSVQGQAEAFF,TGCAGCGTCCAAGGACAGGCTGAAGCTTTCTTT
TRBV6-1,NA,NA,TRBJ2-7,CASSATRLVYEQYF,TGTGCCAGCAGTGCGACTAGACTCGTCTACGAGCAGTACTTC
TRBV13,NA,NA,TRBJ2-3,CASEDRGTGTDTQYF,TGTGCCAGCGAAGATAGGGGCACTGGGACAGATACGCAGTATTTT
TRBV9,NA,TRBD2,TRBJ2-1,CASSLAGVNEQFF,TGTGCCAGCAGCTTAGCGGGGGTCAATGAGCAGTTCTTC
TRBV7-2,once,NA,TRBJ1-2,CASSPVLVDGYTF,TGTGCCAGCAGCCCCGTTTTGGTAGATGGCTACACCTTC
TRBV29-1,NA,TRBD2,TRBJ2-3,CSVVGLAVVLKFTDTQYF,TGCAGCGTTGTGGGACTAGCGGTAGTTCTTAAGTTCACAGATACGCAGTATTTT
TRBV4-1,NA,TRBD1,TRBJ1-2,CASSLKTGGAFYGYTF,TGCGCCAGCAGCCTCAAAACAGGGGGCGCTTTCTATGGCTACACCTTC
TRBV13,NA,NA,TRBJ2-1,CASSLEASDEQFF,TGTGCCAGCAGCTTAGAGGCGTCAGATGAGCAGTTCTTC
TRBV5-1,NA,NA,TRBJ2-1,CASSLVSRPTTVKDEQFF,TGCGCCAGCAGCTTGGTTTCTCGGCCTACAACCGTAAAGGATGAGCAGTTCTTC
TRBV6-1,NA,NA,TRBJ1-3,CASREQVLSGNTIYF,TGTGCCAGCAGGGAACAGGTTCTCTCTGGAAACACCATATATTTT
TRBV5-8,NA,NA,TRBJ1-5,CASSQGGGSNQPQHF,TGTGCCAGCAGCCAAGGGGGGGGCAGCAATCAGCCCCAGCATTTT
TRBV6-1,NA,NA,TRBJ2-7,CASSEVVRSSYEQYF,TGTGCCAGCAGTGAAGTGGTTAGGAGCTCCTACGAGCAGTACTTC
TRBV6-5,NA,NA,TRBJ2-7,CASSYGIYYEQYF,TGTGCCAGCAGTTATGGTATCTACTACGAGCAGTACTTC
TRBV4-3,NA,TRBD2,TRBJ2-7,CASSQEHTLAGTYEQYF,TGCGCCAGCAGCCAAGAACACACCCTAGCGGGTACCTACGAGCAGTACTTC
TRBV27,NA,NA,TRBJ1-1,CASGYRGGNTEAFF,TGTGCCAGCGGCTACAGAGGGGGAAACACTGAAGCTTTCTTT
TRBV10-2,NA,NA,TRBJ2-5,CASSESLGYQETQYF,TGCGCCAGCAGTGAGTCCCTCGGATACCAAGAGACCCAGTACTTC
TRBV7-9,NA,TRBD1,TRBJ2-5,CASSSPTGGTETQYF,TGTGCCAGCAGCTCACCGACAGGGGGGACGGAGACCCAGTACTTC
TRBV2,once,TRBD1,TRBJ2-5,CAITGVLQETQYF,TGTGCCATCACAGGGGTATTGCAAGAGACCCAGTACTTC
TRBV11-2,NA,NA,TRBJ1-6,CASSLGGGRNSPLHF,TGTGCCAGCAGCTTAGGTGGGGGTCGGAATTCACCCCTCCACTTT
TRBV7-8,NA,NA,TRBJ2-1,CASSLAQGRHNEQFF,TGTGCCAGCAGCTTAGCGCAGGGACGGCACAATGAGCAGTTCTTC
TRBV4-1,NA,NA,TRBJ2-1,CASSHRLGTYNEQFF,TGCGCCAGCAGCCATAGACTAGGGACCTACAATGAGCAGTTCTTC